This T cell receptor (beta chain) was recorded in a study of beta chain features in type 1 diabetes. This CDR3 is 17 amino acids long. Germline V gene data show CDR1 as SGHTA and CDR2 as FQGTGA. V was pared by 8 bases and J by 0 bases, with 20 bases between. Approximately 100 mL of blood, on average, came from one heparinised draw per donor. Every isolated RNA sample was fully reverse transcribed, so sequencing captured expressed TCRB transcripts. The data were produced by immunoSEQ multiplex PCR, yet TCRdb's version contains in-frame clones alone and is incomplete. The repertoire holds a few hundred thousand clones, with about 15% as singletons. This clone was detected only a few times.

The receptor was isolated from a woman under 30 in good health. This chain connects TRBV7-3 to TRBJ2-1; no definite D call. The sequenced sample was naive CD4+ T cells from blood. The CDR3 region has the DNA TGTGCCAGCCCTGGGCGATTTTCGAATAGCTCCTACAATGAGCAGTTCTTC. Its protein is CASPGRFSNSSYNEQFF.